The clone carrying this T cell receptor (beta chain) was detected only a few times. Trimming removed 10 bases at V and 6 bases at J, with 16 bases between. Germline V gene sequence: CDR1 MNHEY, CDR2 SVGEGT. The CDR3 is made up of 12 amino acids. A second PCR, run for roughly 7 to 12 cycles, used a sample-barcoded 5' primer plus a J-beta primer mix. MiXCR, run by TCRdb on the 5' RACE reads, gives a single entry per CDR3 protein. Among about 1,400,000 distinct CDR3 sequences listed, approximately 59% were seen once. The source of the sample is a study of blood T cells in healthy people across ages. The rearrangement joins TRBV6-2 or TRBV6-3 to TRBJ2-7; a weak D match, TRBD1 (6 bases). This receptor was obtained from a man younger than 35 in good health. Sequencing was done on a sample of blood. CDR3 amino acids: CATDSHPSEQYF. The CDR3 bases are TGTGCCACGGACAGCCATCCGTCCGAGCAGTACTTC.